The 15 T cell receptor beta chains in this list originate from one sample, sequenced in a study of T cells in Graves' hyperthyroidism and ophthalmopathy. TCR beta CDR3 region amplification was performed from RNA transcripts. Primed by the HTBI set, a first-round RT-PCR was run on the TCR CDR3. TCRdb ran MiXCR on the multiplex PCR reads and lists one entry per CDR3 protein. The table has some 600,000 distinct CDR3 sequences, approximately 13% seen once; the top ten hold about 5.8%. The sample was blood. All receptors come from a woman aged 25-40 years with Graves' hyperthyroidism that later progressed to Graves' ophthalmopathy.

This clonotype turned up a few times. The chain joins TRBV24-1 to TRBJ2-7; D may be TRBD1 (6 bases). V lost 9 bases to trimming and J lost 4 bases, with 18 bases between them. This CDR3 has 14 residues. CDR1 is KGHDR and CDR2 is SFDVKD in the germline V gene. CDR3 bases: TGTGCCACCTCGGGGCAGGGGATTCCTTACGAGCAGTACTTC. Its translation is CATSGQGIPYEQYF.

V is TRBV9 and J is TRBJ2-7; D is possibly TRBD2 (13 bases). Germline V lookup: CDR1 SGDLS, CDR2 YYNGEE. V lost 4 bases and J 7 bases, leaving 42 bases between the germline ends. The CDR3 is 22 residues long. In nucleotides, the CDR3 is TGTGCCAGCAGCACCAGCCCGGGACAGGGGGCCTTCGGACTAGCGGGAGCTTATGAGCAGTACTTC. Translating gives CASSTSPGQGAFGLAGAYEQYF.

This clonotype has at least ten counts. The V and J genes are TRBV6-1 and TRBJ2-3; tentatively, D is TRBD1 (5 bases). Germline CDR1 and CDR2: MNHNS and SASEGT. V was shortened by 4 bases and J by 1 base, with 18 bases between the two germline ends. CDR3 length: 17 residues. This chain's CDR3 is CASSGDRGVEGTDTQYF. For the CDR3, the DNA is TGTGCCAGCAGTGGAGATAGGGGCGTGGAAGGCACAGATACGCAGTATTTT.

Only a few counts were recorded for this clonotype. The gene calls are TRBV29-1 and TRBJ2-1, with TRBD1 identical over 11 bases. The CDR3 sequence is 14 residues long. The V and J ends lost 4 bases and 7 bases, in that order; junction bases with no gene match: 6. The germline V gene encodes CDR1 SQVTM and CDR2 ANQGSEA. CDR3 DNA sequence: TGCAGCGTTGCCCGGACAGGGGGCTTTAATGAGCAGTTCTTC. Translation gives CSVARTGGFNEQFF.

This clonotype was recorded a few times. A clone one base away is much larger, so this may be a read error. The chain carries TRBV18 and TRBJ2-3; 14 bases fit TRBD2. The CDR3 has 17 amino acids. Germline CDR1 KGHSH, CDR2 LQKENI. CDR3 protein: CASSLGTSGSGTDAQYF. CDR3 coding DNA: TGTGCCAGCTCACTCGGGACTAGCGGGAGTGGAACAGATGCGCAGTATTTT.

This clonotype was detected ten times or more. V and J are TRBV11-1 and TRBJ2-7; D ambiguous. Germline V gene data show CDR1 as SGHAT and CDR2 as FQDESV (reference sequence). The CDR3 length is 14 residues. V lost 1 base, J lost 0 bases, and 7 bases lay in between. The CDR3 region has the DNA TGTGCCAGCAGCTTAGGACGCGGCTCCTACGAGCAGTACTTC. It is translated as CASSLGRGSYEQYF. Using reference TRBV11-1 and TRBJ2-7 for the parts outside the CDR3, the full variable domain is EAEVAQSPRYKITEKSQAVAFWCDPISGHATLYWYRQILGQGPELLVQFQDESVVDDSQLPKDRFSAERLKGVDSTLKIQPAELGDSAMYLCASSLGRGSYEQYFGPGTRLTVT.

The V gene is TRBV3-1, the J gene TRBJ1-2, with D uncertain. The CDR3 sequence is 17 residues long. The V and J ends lost 1 base and 0 bases respectively, with 15 bases between them. From germline, CDR1 is LGHDT and CDR2 YNNKEL (reference sequence). The CDR3 nucleotides are TGTGCCAGCAGCCAAGGAACGGGAGCGGGAGCTAACTATGGCTACACCTTC. It yields the protein CASSQGTGAGANYGYTF.

The chain combines TRBV20-1 with TRBJ2-1, with 7 bases identical to TRBD2. The trim removed 6 bases at V and 8 bases at J, leaving 10 bases unmatched. In germline, CDR1 is DFQATT, CDR2 SNEGSKA (reference sequence). The CDR3 is made up of 13 amino acids. CDR3 sequence (DNA): TGCAGTGCCCGGACTAGAAGGGGCGATGAGCAGTTCTTC. As protein: CSARTRRGDEQFF.

This clonotype was recorded many times. The V call is TRBV13, the J call TRBJ2-7; TRBD2 matches at 7 bases. V lost 4 bases to trimming and J lost 6 bases; unmatched junction nucleotides: 9. CDR1 is PRHDT and CDR2 is FYEKMQ in the germline V gene (reference sequence). The length of the CDR3 is 14 residues. The DNA of the CDR3 is TGTGCCAGCAGCTGGGGCGGGAGTCTCATCGAGCAGTACTTC. Protein: CASSWGGSLIEQYF.

With respect to this clonotype: A much larger clone differs from this one at a single base, so this may be a read error. The genes are TRBV3-1 and TRBJ2-5; no reliable D call. Judging by the DNA end, TRBJ2-1 fits better; the J call may be wrong. CDR1 LGHDT and CDR2 YNNKEL come from the germline V gene (reference sequence). The CDR3 length is 15 residues. The DNA for the CDR3 is TGTGCCAGCAGCCAAGGGGGAACCCACCAAGAGACCCAGTTCTTC. This codes for CASSQGGTHQETQFF.

The sample holds a few counts of this clonotype. A read error may account for a junction end that differs from germline. The genes are TRBV12-5 and TRBJ2-2; 8 positions agree with TRBD1. Germline V gives CDR1 LGHNT, CDR2 FRNRAP. This CDR3 has 14 residues. In DNA form, the CDR3 reads TGTGCTAGTGGAACAGGGGGTTCACGCGGGAAGCTGTTTTTT. Its protein is CASGTGGSRGKLFF.

The table lists this clonotype with many counts. This chain links TRBV12-5 with TRBJ1-2; D is ambiguous. The germline gives CDR1 LGHNT, CDR2 FRNRAP. The CDR3 loop spans 11 amino acids. The germline V and J ends were trimmed by 3 bases and 4 bases, with 3 bases remaining between them. The CDR3 here is CASGLSYGYTF. The CDR3 nucleotides read TGTGCTAGTGGTTTATCCTATGGCTACACCTTC.

In this sample, this clonotype turned up many times. The rearrangement uses TRBV19 and TRBJ1-2; the D is unclear. The V gene's germline CDR1 is LNHDA and CDR2 SQIVND (reference sequence). The CDR3 runs to 14 residues. V was pared by 1 base and J by 2 bases, with 8 bases between. Here the CDR3 reads CASSIAQLNYGYTF. CDR3 nucleotide sequence: TGTGCCAGTAGTATAGCTCAGCTGAACTATGGCTACACCTTC.

This clonotype was recorded at least ten times. The V call is TRBV30, the J call TRBJ1-2; perhaps TRBD1 as D (5 bases). CDR1 GTSNPN and CDR2 SVGIG come from the germline V gene (reference sequence). The CDR3 runs to 13 residues. V lost 0 bases, J lost 7 bases, and 12 bases lay in between. The CDR3 nucleotides are TGTGCCTGGAGTGTACAAGGGGCCGGTGGCTACACCTTC. It translates to CAWSVQGAGGYTF. The whole variable domain, filled in from reference TRBV30 and TRBJ1-2, reads SQTIHQWPATLVQPVGSPLSLECTVEGTSNPNLYWYRQAAGRGLQLLFYSVGIGQISSEVPQNLSASRPQDRQFILSSKKLLLSDSGFYLCAWSVQGAGGYTFGSGTRLTVV.

This clonotype was recorded a few times. The conserved closing phenylalanine or tryptophan is absent in this CDR3, likely reflecting a read error. V usage is TRBV3-1 and J usage is TRBJ1-6; TRBD1 matches at 7 bases. The CDR3 has 18 residues. CDR1 and CDR2 from the germline V gene are LGHDT and YNNKEL (reference sequence). V trimming: 1 base; J trimming: 0 bases; junction bases outside the gene matches: 6. The CDR3 loop reads CASSQADRVSSYNSPLHL. CDR3 DNA sequence: TGTGCCAGCAGCCAAGCAGACAGGGTGAGCTCCTATAATTCACCCCTCCACCTT.